These 16 T cell receptor beta chains share one sample of origin, sequenced in a study of identical twins (dated by TCRdb to 2016 to 2017). To prepare the library, 5' RACE was applied. Reads for this sample came from an Illumina HiSeq 2000. The public reads were run again by TCRdb, first through fastp at Q25 and then through MiXCR, and only productive beta chains were kept. Entries are consolidated by CDR3 protein sequence, retaining the most common genes and DNA. The sample has about 220,000 distinct CDR3 sequences on record, over 8% of them singletons. 5% to 6% of the sample lies in the top ten. Material for sequencing was memory (CD45RO+) T cells sorted from blood. The meaning of the sample's cell subset or site label: CD45RO+ enriched T cells. The receptors derive from a woman aged 18-29 years in good health.

This sequence joins TRBV11-1 and TRBJ2-4; TRBD1 matches at 8 bases. Germline lookup yields CDR1 SGHAT and CDR2 FQDESV (reference sequence). The CDR3 has 14 residues. J was trimmed by 6 bases and V by 7 bases; bases with no gene match: 8. The CDR3 DNA sequence: TGTGCCAGCATTCAGGGGGCGCGGGTAAACATTCAGTACTTC. It yields the protein CASIQGARVNIQYF.

The CDR3 nucleotides are TGCGCCAGCAGCTTGCTTACAGGGGGTAACACCGGGGAGCTGTTTTTT. This translates into CASSLLTGGNTGELFF. This chain uses TRBV5-1 with TRBJ2-2, with 8 bases lining up with TRBD1. From germline, CDR1 is SGHRS and CDR2 YFSETQ. The CDR3 has 16 amino acids. The V gene end was trimmed by 1 base and the J gene end by 2 bases; junction bases not matched to a gene: 4.

The rearrangement uses TRBV19 and TRBJ1-1; 7 bases are shared with TRBD1. The germline CDR1 and CDR2 sequences are LNHDA and SQIVND (reference sequence). J was trimmed by 5 bases and V by 4 bases; bases with no gene match: 10. This CDR3 region has 15 residues. The CDR3 reads CASSTRQGFSTEAFF. CDR3 in DNA: TGTGCCAGTAGTACCCGACAGGGATTCAGTACTGAAGCTTTCTTT. Filled out from reference TRBV19 and TRBJ1-1, the complete variable domain reads DGGITQSPKYLFRKEGQNVTLSCEQNLNHDAMYWYRQDPGQGLRLIYYSQIVNDFQKGDIAEGYSVSREKKESFPLTVTSAQKNPTAFYLCASSTRQGFSTEAFFGQGTRLTVV.

This clonotype was detected only a few times. The V and J genes are TRBV12-3 or TRBV12-4 and TRBJ1-6; D not certain. V was trimmed by 3 bases and J by 6 bases, leaving 3 bases between them. This CDR3 spans 12 amino acids. The CDR3 bases are TGTGCCAGCAGTTTGGTTAATTCACCCCTCCACTTT. Protein: CASSLVNSPLHF.

Ten or more counts support this clonotype. V and J are TRBV9 and TRBJ2-6, with D perhaps matching TRBD1 or TRBD2 (5 bases each). The CDR3 has 15 amino acids. V was cut by 3 bases and J by 2 bases, with 9 bases left in between. Germline V gene lookup returns CDR1 SGDLS and CDR2 YYNGEE. CDR3 sequence: CASSAMGAGANVLTF. CDR3 sequence (DNA): TGTGCCAGCAGCGCAATGGGGGCTGGGGCCAACGTCCTGACTTTC. Full variable domain (outside the CDR3, taken from reference TRBV9 and TRBJ2-6): DSGVTQTPKHLITATGQRVTLRCSPRSGDLSVYWYQQSLDQGLQFLIQYYNGEERAKGNILERFSAQQFPDLHSELNLSSLELGDSALYFCASSAMGAGANVLTFGAGSRLTVL.

This chain joins TRBV25-1 and TRBJ1-3; D is unclear. V was cut by 6 bases and J by 0 bases, with 12 bases left in between. Germline assignment: CDR1 MGHDK and CDR2 SYGVNS. The CDR3 is 15 amino acids. CDR3 sequence reads: CASSGFDGSGNTIYF. In DNA, the CDR3 is TGTGCCAGCAGCGGATTTGATGGCTCTGGAAACACCATATATTTT. Supplemented by reference TRBV25-1 and TRBJ1-3, the full variable domain reads EADIYQTPRYLVIGTGKKITLECSQTMGHDKMYWYQQDPGMELHLIHYSYGVNSTEKGDLSSESTVSRIRTEHFPLTLESARPSHTSQYLCASSGFDGSGNTIYFGEGSWLTVV.

V and J are TRBV6-1 and TRBJ2-1; D gene unclear. This CDR3 comprises 14 residues. V lost 6 bases and J lost 3, with 12 bases in between. Per the germline V gene, CDR1 is MNHNS and CDR2 is SASEGT. Here the CDR3 DNA reads TGTGCCAGCAGCCCTGGGCGTGACTACAATGAGCAGTTCTTC. Translation gives CASSPGRDYNEQFF.

The chain carries TRBV5-5 and TRBJ2-3; 7 bases line up with TRBD2. The CDR3 extends over 13 amino acids. The germline gives CDR1 SGHKS, CDR2 YYEKEE (reference sequence). V lost 3 bases and J lost 6; bases outside the gene matches: 4. The CDR3 region is CASSWGGEDTQYF. For the CDR3, the DNA is TGTGCCAGCAGCTGGGGGGGAGAGGATACGCAGTATTTT.

The chain recombines TRBV6-1 with TRBJ2-7; D is perhaps TRBD2 (6 bases). This CDR3 has 14 amino acids. Trimming removed 8 bases at V and 5 bases at J, with 19 bases between. CDR1 is MNHNS and CDR2 is SASEGT in the germline V gene. Here the CDR3 DNA reads TGTGCCAGCTGTGGGACTTCGCCGACCGACGAGCAGTACTTC. This gives the protein CASCGTSPTDEQYF.

The CDR3 spells CASSRQGLLDEQYF. The CDR3, as DNA: TGTGCCAGCAGCCGACAGGGATTACTGGACGAGCAGTACTTC. This chain links TRBV7-8 with TRBJ2-7, with TRBD1 matching over 7 bases. The V gene's germline CDR1 is SGHVS and CDR2 FQNEAQ. CDR3 length: 14 residues. The V segment lost 5 bases and the J segment 5 bases; nucleotides outside the gene matches: 9.

The CDR3 loop is CARSGASGRSDTQYF. The CDR3 DNA reads as TGTGCCAGGTCGGGGGCTAGCGGTAGATCAGATACGCAGTATTTT. The V call is TRBV2, the J call TRBJ2-3; possibly TRBD2 for D (7 bases). The CDR3 has 15 amino acids. V was shortened by 9 bases and J by 4 bases, with 20 bases between the two germline ends. Germline CDR1 SNHLY, CDR2 FYNNEI.

This rearrangement joins TRBV12-3 or TRBV12-4 to TRBJ2-3, with TRBD2 matching over 13 bases. CDR3 size: 16 residues. V shed 1 base and J 3 bases; nucleotides not matched to a gene: 1. CDR3 amino acids: CASSLGGLAGTDTQYF. DNA of the CDR3: TGTGCCAGCAGTTTAGGGGGACTAGCGGGAACAGATACGCAGTATTTT.

This clonotype was seen more than once but under ten times. V and J are TRBV4-1 and TRBJ2-1; a possible D gene is TRBD1 (6 bases). Germline CDR1 MGHRA, CDR2 YSYEKL. The CDR3 runs to 15 residues. V lost 8 bases and J 2 bases, leaving 16 bases between the germline ends. The CDR3 DNA reads as TGCGCCAGCCTGGCAGGGGCGGCGGCCTACAATGAGCAGTTCTTC. It encodes CASLAGAAAYNEQFF.

This clonotype was recorded many times. This chain uses TRBV20-1 with TRBJ2-1, with 7 bases fitting TRBD2. V lost 1 base to trimming and J lost 0 bases; unmatched junction nucleotides: 6. The CDR3 spans 16 residues. The V gene's germline CDR1 is DFQATT and CDR2 SNEGSKA (reference sequence). In DNA form, the CDR3 reads TGCAGTGCTAGAGTAGCGGGCCCGAGCTCCTACAATGAGCAGTTCTTC. This codes for CSARVAGPSSYNEQFF.

This clonotype occurred many times. This sequence joins TRBV12-3 or TRBV12-4 and TRBJ2-1; no clear D. V lost 3 bases and J lost 7, with 13 bases in between. This CDR3 region has 14 residues. The CDR3 DNA reads TGTGCCAGCAGTTTTAACGGATTAGGAAATGAGCAGTTCTTC. It codes for CASSFNGLGNEQFF.

This clonotype occurred a few times. The V and J genes are TRBV27 and TRBJ2-7; D may be TRBD2 (6 bases). Per the germline V gene, CDR1 is MNHEY and CDR2 is SMNVEV (reference sequence). The CDR3 spans 15 residues. The V gene lost 4 bases and the J gene lost 2 bases, with 15 bases spanning the gap. The CDR3: CASSYSSAMTYEQYF. In DNA, the CDR3 is TGTGCCAGCAGTTATTCTAGCGCAATGACCTACGAGCAGTACTTC.